This T cell receptor beta chain derives from a study of glioma-infiltrating T cells. Findings of the study overall: CDR3 overlap between tissue and blood was very small. Tissue-blood divergence was below expectation in non-neoplastic patients, above in gliomas.

This clonotype came up a few times. Its cognate antigen is unknown. The length of the CDR3 is 13 residues. With 3 bases removed from V and 4 bases from J, the gap between germline ends came to 7 bases. TCR alpha and beta CDR3 regions were amplified from RNA using iRepertoire nested multiplex PCR. Tissue mRNA or PBMC total RNA, roughly 90-450 ng, went into one-step reverse transcription and amplification. TCRdb re-called the multiplex PCR reads with MiXCR, one entry per CDR3 protein. The table has 150,000 or so distinct CDR3 sequences, more than 35% seen once. The chain carries TRBV12-3 or TRBV12-4 and TRBJ1-5; D is undetermined. The sequencing sample was made of glioma tissue, nonneoplastic brain tissue, or PBMCs (not recorded which). The receptor was isolated from a human donor with low-grade glioma or glioblastoma, undergoing nonglioma brain surgery, or in good health (not recorded which). The CDR3 loop reads CASSFQENQPQHF. The DNA for the CDR3 is TGTGCCAGCAGTTTTCAGGAAAATCAGCCCCAGCATTTT.